A selection of T cell receptor beta chains follows, all from one sample in a study of human T cells and chemical hapten exposure. TCRdb used MiXCR to reprocess the RACE reads, holding one entry per CDR3 protein. The sample lists fewer than 300,000 distinct CDR3 sequences, roughly 8.9% seen once, with about 2.1% in the top ten. Sequenced here: whole blood, sampled in connection with sensitization to the hapten diphenylcyclopropenone (DPC). These receptors came from a woman aged 40 to 55 with alopecia areata. Some clones in this sample may be carry-over from other donors' samples. CDR3s include the opening cysteine and the closing phenylalanine or tryptophan. A D gene is named only where the DNA matches it firmly. Size is omitted from some rows. Given values are once, few, many or a class for expanded clones.

J gene | V gene | D gene | clone size | CDR3 DNA | CDR3 protein
TRBJ2-7 | TRBV28 | - | - | TGTGCCAGCAGTTTCCAGCCGAGAATCTACGAGCAGTACTTC | CASSFQPRIYEQYF
TRBJ1-2 | TRBV7-2 | TRBD1 | many | TGTGCCAGCAGCCCCACAGGGGGCTGGGATGGCTACACCTTC | CASSPTGGWDGYTF
TRBJ2-7 | TRBV28 | TRBD1 | few | TGTGCCAGCAGTCCGCTGGGACAGCCAACGAACTACGAGCAGTACTTC | CASSPLGQPTNYEQYF
TRBJ2-5 | TRBV13 | - | few | TGTGCCAGCACCCTTGAGGGAGAGACCCAGTACTTC | CASTLEGETQYF
TRBJ2-3 | TRBV10-3 | - | - | TGTGCCATCAGTGATTCCAGCGGGACATCCACAGATACGCAGTATTTT | CAISDSSGTSTDTQYF
TRBJ2-7 | TRBV18 | - | few | TGTGCCAGCTCACCACTCTCCCGAGGGGCAGGGAACTCCGAGCAGTACTTC | CASSPLSRGAGNSEQYF
TRBJ1-5 | TRBV20-1 | - | few | TGCAGTGCTAGAGAGGGCAGCCGCAATCAGCCCCAGCATTTT | CSAREGSRNQPQHF
TRBJ2-5 | TRBV4-3 | TRBD1 | many | TGCGCCAGCAGCCAAGATAAGACAGGGGGAGGAGAGACCCAGTACTTC | CASSQDKTGGGETQYF
TRBJ2-4 | TRBV7-9 | TRBD1 | - | TGTGCCAGCAGCCGACAGGGGGCGAGGTTGAACATTCAGTACTTC | CASSRQGARLNIQYF
TRBJ1-1 | TRBV4-2 | - | - | TGTGCCAGCAGCCGAGAGACAGGAATGAACACTGAAGCTTTCTTT | CASSRETGMNTEAFF
TRBJ1-1 | TRBV7-3 | TRBD1 | few | TGTGCCAGCAGCTCGGAACAGGGGAGCGGGTTAGCTTTCTTT | CASSSEQGSGLAFF
TRBJ2-7 | TRBV29-1 | - | - | TGCAGCGTGGGCCAGAGAACCTACGAGCAGTACTTC | CSVGQRTYEQYF
TRBJ1-1 | TRBV20-1 | - | - | TGCAGACCTTTGAACACTGAAGCTTTCTTT | CRPLNTEAFF
TRBJ1-1 | TRBV29-1 | - | few | TGCAGCGTTGAAGAACGAGGGCTTGGGACTGAAGCTTTCTTT | CSVEERGLGTEAFF
TRBJ1-3 | TRBV25-1 | - | - | TGTGCCAGCAGTGTCGCAGCCTCTGGAAACACCATATATTTT | CASSVAASGNTIYF
TRBJ2-2 | TRBV5-1 | - | few | TGCGCCAGCAGGGGGGCGAGCACCGGGGAGCTGTTTTTT | CASRGASTGELFF
TRBJ1-4 | TRBV15 | - | few | TGTGCCACCAGCAGAGATGCGCATGGGAGAAATGAAAAACTGTTTTTT | CATSRDAHGRNEKLFF
TRBJ2-5 | TRBV7-8 | TRBD1 | - | TGTGCCAGCAGCTTAGGACAGGGGGCGGCGGAGACCCAGTACTTC | CASSLGQGAAETQYF
TRBJ2-3 | TRBV4-3 | - | - | TGCGCCAGCAGCCAGGCATATGCAGATACGCAGTATTTT | CASSQAYADTQYF
TRBJ1-1 | TRBV2 | - | - | TGTGCCAGCAGTGAGGGGGGGCACTCTGAAGCTTTCTTT | CASSEGGHSEAFF
TRBJ2-2 | TRBV7-2 | - | few | TGTGCCAGCAGCCCTCAGGTTGTATGGGGACAAATCACCGGGGAGCTGTTTTTT | CASSPQVVWGQITGELFF
TRBJ1-6 | TRBV29-1 | - | many | TGCAGCGTTGGAGAGCGCGGGAATTCACCCCTCCACTTT | CSVGERGNSPLHF
TRBJ1-2 | TRBV5-1 | TRBD1 | few | TGCGCCAGCCGCGGGACAGGGGACTATGGCTACACCTTC | CASRGTGDYGYTF
TRBJ2-5 | TRBV28 | - | - | TGTGCCAGCAGTTTGGACAGATCGTACCAAGAGACCCAGTACTTC | CASSLDRSYQETQYF
TRBJ1-1 | TRBV28 | TRBD1 | once | TGTGCCAGCAGTCGCCGACCAACTACAGGGGATTGGGGGACTGAAGCTTTCTTT | CASSRRPTTGDWGTEAFF
TRBJ2-1 | TRBV6-5 | TRBD2 | - | TGTGCCAGCAGTTACGGGACTAGCAGCTACAATGAGCAGTTCTTC | CASSYGTSSYNEQFF
TRBJ1-5 | TRBV20-1 | - | many | TGCAGTGCTAGACCTCCGTTGGGGGCTAATCAGCCCCAGCATTTT | CSARPPLGANQPQHF
TRBJ1-1 | TRBV6-5 | - | - | TGTGCCAGCAGTTGGGGACGGTCGAACACTGAAGCTTTCTTT | CASSWGRSNTEAFF
TRBJ2-3 | TRBV10-3 | - | few | TGTGCCATCAGTGACAGCACAGATACGCAGTATTTT | CAISDSTDTQYF
TRBJ1-2 | TRBV27 | TRBD1 | - | TGTGCCAGCAGTTCTAATCGGGACAGGCGACGACTAAACTATGGCTACACCTTC | CASSSNRDRRRLNYGYTF
TRBJ2-5 | TRBV6-2/TRBV6-3 | - | few | TGTGCCAGCAGTTTTAGGGATGCCCAGTACTTC | CASSFRDAQYF
TRBJ2-5 | TRBV5-1 | - | few | TGCGCCAGCAGCCCATCAGGGGCACTAGTCCAAGAGACCCAGTACTTC | CASSPSGALVQETQYF
TRBJ2-5 | TRBV5-4 | - | few | TGTGCCAGCAGCTCCCGTGGCGGGGAGACCCAGTACTTC | CASSSRGGETQYF
TRBJ2-5 | TRBV5-1 | - | few | TGCGCCAGCAGTTACGGGGGAGCTCTTGTCAAGGAGACCCAGTACTTC | CASSYGGALVKETQYF
TRBJ1-1 | TRBV7-6 | TRBD1 | - | TGTGCCAGCAGCTTAGCGTTTGGACAGGTGGGGTTGAACTTGGGTTCAAACACTGAAGCTTTCTTT | CASSLAFGQVGLNLGSNTEAFF
TRBJ1-4 | TRBV5-5 | - | - | TGTGCCAGCAGCGGCGGGTCCTTCGAAAAACTGTTTTTT | CASSGGSFEKLFF
TRBJ2-2 | TRBV19 | - | many | TGTGCCAGTAGTATAGGGCCGGCGAACACCGGGGAGCTGTTTTTT | CASSIGPANTGELFF
TRBJ2-1 | TRBV5-1 | - | - | TGCGCCAGCAGCCCGTGGCTTAACAATGAGCAGTTCTTC | CASSPWLNNEQFF
TRBJ2-7 | TRBV28 | - | few | TGTGCCAGCAGACCTACCTCCTACGAGCAGTACTTC | CASRPTSYEQYF
TRBJ2-1 | TRBV7-3 | TRBD2 | many | TGTGCCAGCAGTTCCGGGGGGTACAATGAGCAGTTCTTC | CASSSGGYNEQFF
TRBJ2-1 | TRBV6-2/TRBV6-3 | TRBD2 | few | TGTGCCAGCATTGGGGCTAGCGGGAGAGGGGCACGGGAGCAGTTCTTC | CASIGASGRGAREQFF
TRBJ1-6 | TRBV29-1 | - | few | TGCAGCGCGGGGGGGGGCCCGAATTCACCCCTCCACTTT | CSAGGGPNSPLHF
TRBJ2-3 | TRBV7-2 | - | - | TGTGCCAGCAGCTCAGGGACCAGGGTAATGGATACGCAGTATTTT | CASSSGTRVMDTQYF
TRBJ2-7 | TRBV10-3 | - | many | TGTGCCATCAGTGAAGGGGGGCACGAGCAGTACTTC | CAISEGGHEQYF
TRBJ2-7 | TRBV20-1 | - | once | TGCAGTGCTATCGATTGGGACAAGCCGTTTTACGAGCAGTACTTC | CSAIDWDKPFYEQYF
TRBJ1-1 | TRBV6-5 | - | - | TGTGCCAGCAGTTACTCCCGGACATCTGGCGCTTTCTTT | CASSYSRTSGAFF
TRBJ2-3 | TRBV9 | - | few | TGTGCCAGCAGCGTACTAGCTACAGATACGCAGTATTTT | CASSVLATDTQYF